The source of this TCR beta chain is a study of early T cells in non-severe SARS-CoV-2 infection. Study conclusions and caveats: Using VDJdb, the matching emphasized anti-spike CD8 responses while missing private and CD4 specificities.

TCRdb processed the 5' RACE reads anew with MiXCR; each CDR3 protein has one entry. Among tens of thousands of distinct CDR3 sequences listed, roughly a tenth were seen once. Per the germline V gene, CDR1 is SGHTA and CDR2 is FQGNSA. V shed 1 base and J 2 bases; nucleotides not matched to a gene: 4. The CDR3 spans 16 residues. This clonotype was detected ten times or more. The antigen is undetermined. Sequencing was done on a sample of whole blood. The genes are TRBV7-2 and TRBJ2-3, with 9 bases matching TRBD2. This receptor was identified in an adult who was a healthcare worker with PCR-confirmed SARS-CoV-2 infection or an uninfected control (not recorded which). The CDR3 coding sequence is TGTGCCAGCAGCTTAGAGGCGGGAGGGCCCACAGATACGCAGTATTTT. Translating it yields CASSLEAGGPTDTQYF.